Listed here is a single TCR beta chain. The antigen remains unidentified. Generated by immunoSEQ multiplex PCR, the TCRdb table keeps only in-frame clones and is missing some. The sample has fewer than 90,000 clones; 70% to 90% are singletons. This entry is derived from a study of T cell responses to AZD1222 COVID-19 vaccine. Study results and caveats: It was only after the peak T cell response that any repertoires were sampled. At 160-218 and 743-854, vaccine-associated CD4 TCRs were dominant, and they spanned spike. Donors in the cohort were predominantly white British and more often female, and clonal diversity was possibly underestimated.

Pooled together were second doses at about 4 or about 12 weeks. The CDR3 loop spans 12 amino acids. This sample comprised peripheral blood, obtained 28 days after the second AZD1222 dose. The chain couples TRBV21-1 to TRBJ1-6. TRBV21-1 is described as a pseudogene. This TCR was sampled from an adult who received the AZD1222 COVID-19 vaccine. Here the CDR3 reads CASVNSHSPLHF. CDR3 nucleotide sequence: TGTGCCAGCGTTAATTCTCATTCACCCCTCCACTTT.